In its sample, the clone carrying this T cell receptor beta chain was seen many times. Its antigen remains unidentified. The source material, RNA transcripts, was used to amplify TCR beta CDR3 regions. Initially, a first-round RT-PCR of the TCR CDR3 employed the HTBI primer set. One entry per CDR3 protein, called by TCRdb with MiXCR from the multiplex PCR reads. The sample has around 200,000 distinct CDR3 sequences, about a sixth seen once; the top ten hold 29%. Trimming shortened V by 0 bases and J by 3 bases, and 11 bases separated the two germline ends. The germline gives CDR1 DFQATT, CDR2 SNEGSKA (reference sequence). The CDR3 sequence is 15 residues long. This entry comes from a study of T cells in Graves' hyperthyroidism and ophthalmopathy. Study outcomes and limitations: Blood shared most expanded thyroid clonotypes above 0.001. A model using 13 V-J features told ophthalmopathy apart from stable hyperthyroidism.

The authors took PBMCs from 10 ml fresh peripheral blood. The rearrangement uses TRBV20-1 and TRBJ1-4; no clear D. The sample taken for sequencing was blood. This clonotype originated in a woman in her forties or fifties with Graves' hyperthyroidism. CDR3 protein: CSARDSGSSNEKLFF. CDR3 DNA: TGCAGTGCTAGAGATAGCGGTTCCTCTAATGAAAAACTGTTTTTT.